Sequencing of this TCR beta chain was carried out in a study of OX40 agonist ivuxolimab in advanced cancers. Study conclusions and caveats: There were, on average, more expanded clones in CD8+ T cells than in CD4+.

Clones were sequenced by immunoSEQ multiplex PCR, and TCRdb holds only the in-frame ones, with some missing. The repertoire holds about 32,000 clones, with around 90% as singletons. As regards this clone: No antigen is known for it.

This CDR3 spans 12 amino acids. Per the germline V gene, CDR1 is MDHEN and CDR2 is SYDVKM. Trimming left V 2 bases short and J 6 bases short, with 6 bases between. This specimen consisted of CD4+ or CD8+ T cells sorted from blood, obtained in a trial of the OX40 agonist ivuxolimab. This clonotype originated in an adult with an advanced solid tumor such as melanoma, head and neck, liver or kidney cancer. V gene TRBV28 combines with J gene TRBJ2-3; no clear D gene. The CDR3 DNA is TGTGCCAGCAGTTTACCTCCCGATACGCAGTATTTT. Amino acid sequence: CASSLPPDTQYF.